This record looks at one T cell receptor beta chain sequence and its context. This specimen belongs to a study of blood T cell repertoires in COVID-19. Study context: Samples representing acute and convalescent COVID-19 were sourced from the United States, Italy and Spain. Nucleic acid was either cDNA or gDNA, and it came from T cells, B-cell-depleted T cells, or PBMCs.

The authors' processing: For nucleated cells, counts were estimated from reference gene primer amplification. Sequencing was performed with immunoSEQ multiplex PCR; in TCRdb, only in-frame clones are kept and a portion is missing. V, J and clone size were drawn from that table, and D and trimming were deduced from the DNA. This sample has around 150,000 clones; just under 85% occur once, and the top ten carry roughly 6.4%. The V end was cut by 0 bases, the J end by 5 bases, with 7 bases between. The CDR3 extends over 14 amino acids. CDR1 is SEHNR, CDR2 FQNEAQ, per germline (reference sequence). Which cohort a participant joined came from the clinical history participants gave.

The chain is built from TRBV7-9 and TRBJ2-2; D remains ambiguous. Sequenced input: PBMCs or T cells enriched from blood (not recorded which). This clonotype was obtained from a woman aged 40-49 years who had recovered from COVID-19. This CDR3 is CASSLAVATGELFF. In nucleotides, the CDR3 is TGTGCCAGCAGCTTAGCAGTGGCTACCGGGGAGCTGTTTTTT.